A selection of T cell receptor beta chains follows, all from one sample in a study of graft-versus-host responses after intestinal transplantation. Generated by immunoSEQ multiplex PCR, the TCRdb table keeps only in-frame clones and is missing some. In the table there are approximately 33,000 clones, about 80% of which are singletons. For these receptors, no antigen is known. The source was unstimulated CD8+ T cells sorted from spleen or lymph node cells, collected before intestinal transplant. Receptors were obtained from a human donor who received an intestinal transplant. Both conserved end residues are part of each CDR3. The D gene is left open where the match is weak.

D: TRBD2
J: TRBJ2-1
V: TRBV6-4
DNA: TGTGCCAGCAGTGAGCGCGGGGGCTCCTACAATGAGCAGTTCTTC
CDR3: CASSERGGSYNEQFF

D: -
J: TRBJ1-1
V: TRBV14
DNA: TGTGCCAGCAGCCCAGGTGGTGAAGCTTTCTTT
CDR3: CASSPGGEAFF

D: TRBD2
J: TRBJ2-5
V: TRBV4-1
DNA: TGCGCCAGCAGCCAAGTCATCGGGAGGGCTGAGACCCAGTACTTC
CDR3: CASSQVIGRAETQYF

D: -
J: TRBJ2-7
V: TRBV7-2
DNA: TGTGCCAGCAGTTACTATTTATGGACCTACGAGCAGTACTTC
CDR3: CASSYYLWTYEQYF

D: -
J: TRBJ2-5
V: TRBV9
DNA: TGTGCCAGCAGCGTAGCTGCGAGGGAGTGGGAGACCCAGTACTTC
CDR3: CASSVAAREWETQYF

D: -
J: TRBJ2-7
V: TRBV19
DNA: TGTGCCAGTAGTAGCGCCGGGTCGCCGGTCTACGAGCAGTACTTC
CDR3: CASSSAGSPVYEQYF

D: TRBD2
J: TRBJ2-1
V: TRBV19
DNA: TGTGCCAGTAGTATCCCTAGCGGGAGCTCCTACAATGAGCAGTTCTTC
CDR3: CASSIPSGSSYNEQFF

D: -
J: TRBJ2-2
V: TRBV5-1
DNA: TGCGCCAGCGAGGCAACCAACACCGGGGAGCTGTTTTTT
CDR3: CASEATNTGELFF

D: TRBD2
J: TRBJ2-7
V: TRBV2
DNA: TGTGCCAGCAGTGGCGGAACTAGCGGAGCCTACGAGCAGTACTTC
CDR3: CASSGGTSGAYEQYF

D: TRBD2
J: TRBJ2-7
V: TRBV4-1
DNA: TGCGCCAGCAGCCAACCTGGGACTAGCAACTACGAGCAGTACTTC
CDR3: CASSQPGTSNYEQYF